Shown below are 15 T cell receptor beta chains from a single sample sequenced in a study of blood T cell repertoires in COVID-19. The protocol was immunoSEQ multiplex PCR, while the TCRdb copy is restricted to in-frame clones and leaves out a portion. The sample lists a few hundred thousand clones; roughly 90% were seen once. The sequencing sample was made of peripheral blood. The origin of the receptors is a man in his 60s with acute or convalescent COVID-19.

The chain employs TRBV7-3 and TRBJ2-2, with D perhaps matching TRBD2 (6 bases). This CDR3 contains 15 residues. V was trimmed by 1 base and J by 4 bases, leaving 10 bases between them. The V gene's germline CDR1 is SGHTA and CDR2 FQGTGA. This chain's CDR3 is CASSLSGKGTGELFF. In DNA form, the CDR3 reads TGTGCCAGCAGCTTAAGCGGGAAGGGCACCGGGGAGCTGTTTTTT.

CDR3 amino acids: CASSFLQGLNGELFF. CDR3 nucleotide sequence: TGTGCCAGCAGCTTTTTACAGGGTTTAAACGGGGAGCTGTTTTTT. The chain employs TRBV7-9 and TRBJ2-2, with D perhaps TRBD1 (6 bases). With 3 bases removed from V and 7 bases from J, the gap between germline ends came to 15 bases. Germline V lookup: CDR1 SEHNR, CDR2 FQNEAQ (reference sequence). This CDR3 region has 15 residues.

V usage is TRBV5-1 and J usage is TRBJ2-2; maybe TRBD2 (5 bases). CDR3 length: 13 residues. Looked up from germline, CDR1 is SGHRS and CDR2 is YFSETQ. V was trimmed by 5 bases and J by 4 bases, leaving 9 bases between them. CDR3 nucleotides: TGCGCCAGCAGTTCGGCGGGCACCGGGGAGCTGTTTTTT. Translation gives CASSSAGTGELFF.

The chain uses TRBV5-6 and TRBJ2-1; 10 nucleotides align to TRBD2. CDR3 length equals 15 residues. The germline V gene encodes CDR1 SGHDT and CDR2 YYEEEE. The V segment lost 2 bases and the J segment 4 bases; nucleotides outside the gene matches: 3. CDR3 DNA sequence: TGTGCCAGCAGCTTTGGACTAGCGGCTTACAATGAGCAGTTCTTC. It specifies CASSFGLAAYNEQFF.

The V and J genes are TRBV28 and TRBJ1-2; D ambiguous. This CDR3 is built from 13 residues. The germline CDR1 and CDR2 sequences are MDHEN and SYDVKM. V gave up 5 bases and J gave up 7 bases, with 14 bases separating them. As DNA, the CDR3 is TGTGCCAGCAGTCCCCAGGCGCCCGGTGGCTACACCTTC. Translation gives CASSPQAPGGYTF.

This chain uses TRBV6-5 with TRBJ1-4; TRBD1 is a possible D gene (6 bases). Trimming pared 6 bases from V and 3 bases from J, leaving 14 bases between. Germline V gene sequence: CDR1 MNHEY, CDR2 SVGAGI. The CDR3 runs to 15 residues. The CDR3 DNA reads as TGTGCCAGCAGATCCCGGACAGTATCTAATGAAAAACTGTTTTTT. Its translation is CASRSRTVSNEKLFF.

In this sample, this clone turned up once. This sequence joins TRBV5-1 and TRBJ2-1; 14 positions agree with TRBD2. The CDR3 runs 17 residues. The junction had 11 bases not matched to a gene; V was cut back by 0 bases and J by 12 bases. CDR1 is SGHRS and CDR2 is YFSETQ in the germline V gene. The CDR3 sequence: CASSLGAGTSGGRGQFF. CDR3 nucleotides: TGCGCCAGCAGCTTGGGGGCCGGGACTAGCGGGGGTCGAGGGCAGTTCTTC.

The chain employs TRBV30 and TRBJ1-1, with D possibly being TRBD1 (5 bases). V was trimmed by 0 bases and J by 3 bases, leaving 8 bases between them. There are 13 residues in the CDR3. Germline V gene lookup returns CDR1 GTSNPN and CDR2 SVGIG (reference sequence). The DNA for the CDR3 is TGTGCCTGGAGTGTAGGCAGGGACACTGAAGCTTTCTTT. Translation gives CAWSVGRDTEAFF.

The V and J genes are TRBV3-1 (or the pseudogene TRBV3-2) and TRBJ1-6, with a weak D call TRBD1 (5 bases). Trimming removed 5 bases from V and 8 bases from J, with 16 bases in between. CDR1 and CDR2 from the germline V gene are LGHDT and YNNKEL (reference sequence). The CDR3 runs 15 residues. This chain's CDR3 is CASSSWEGRDSPLHF. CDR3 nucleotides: TGTGCCAGCAGCTCCTGGGAGGGGAGGGATTCACCCCTCCACTTT.

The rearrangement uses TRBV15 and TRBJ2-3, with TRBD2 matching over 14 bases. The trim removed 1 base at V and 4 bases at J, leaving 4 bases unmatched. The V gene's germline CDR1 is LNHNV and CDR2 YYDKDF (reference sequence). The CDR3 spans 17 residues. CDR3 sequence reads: CATSRARLAGGADTQYF. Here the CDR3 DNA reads TGTGCCACCAGCAGAGCCCGACTAGCGGGAGGGGCAGATACGCAGTATTTT.

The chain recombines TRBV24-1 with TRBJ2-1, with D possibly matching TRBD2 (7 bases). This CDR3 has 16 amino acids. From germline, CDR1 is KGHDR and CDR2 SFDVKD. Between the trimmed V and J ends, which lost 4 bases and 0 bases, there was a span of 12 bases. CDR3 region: CATSELADSSYNEQFF. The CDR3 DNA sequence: TGTGCCACCAGTGAGCTAGCGGACAGCTCCTACAATGAGCAGTTCTTC.

The CDR3 reads CASSPRTGGRDSPLHF. The CDR3, as DNA: TGTGCCAGCAGCCCAAGGACAGGGGGAAGGGATTCACCCCTCCACTTT. The gene calls are TRBV9 and TRBJ1-6; 10 bases are shared with TRBD1. The V segment lost 4 bases and the J segment 8 bases; nucleotides outside the gene matches: 9. This CDR3 is built from 16 residues. CDR1 and CDR2 from the germline V gene are SGDLS and YYNGEE.

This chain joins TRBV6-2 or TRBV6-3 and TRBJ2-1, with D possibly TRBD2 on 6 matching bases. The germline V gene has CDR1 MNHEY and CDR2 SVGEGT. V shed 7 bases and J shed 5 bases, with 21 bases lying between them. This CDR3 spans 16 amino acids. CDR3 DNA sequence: TGTGCCAGCATCCCCTTGGGGGGAGAATCCCACAATGAGCAGTTCTTC. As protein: CASIPLGGESHNEQFF.

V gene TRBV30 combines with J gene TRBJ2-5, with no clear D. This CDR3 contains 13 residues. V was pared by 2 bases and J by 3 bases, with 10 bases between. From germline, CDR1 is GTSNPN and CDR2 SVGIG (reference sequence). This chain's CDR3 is CAWSHNMKETQYF. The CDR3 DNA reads TGTGCCTGGAGTCACAATATGAAAGAGACCCAGTACTTC.

For the CDR3, the DNA is TGTGCCAGCAGCTTAGCAAGACAGGGGGCCTATGGCTACACCTTC. This sequence encodes CASSLARQGAYGYTF. The chain uses TRBV7-2 and TRBJ1-2; 10 bases are shared with TRBD1. The CDR3 covers 15 residues. Germline V lookup: CDR1 SGHTA, CDR2 FQGNSA. Trimming took 0 bases from V and 4 from J; bases not matched to a gene: 2.